This TCR beta chain was captured in a study of blood T cell repertoires in COVID-19. The CDR3 is made up of 17 amino acids. Looked up from germline, CDR1 is LGHNA and CDR2 is YSLEER. Trimming cost V 0 bases and J 4 bases, with 18 bases left between them. Measured with immunoSEQ multiplex PCR; TCRdb has only the in-frame clones, and not every one. The sample yields approximately 200,000 clones, 80% to 90% seen once. The source of this sequence is a man aged 30 to 45 who had recovered from COVID-19. V gene TRBV4-3 combines with J gene TRBJ2-5; a possible D gene is TRBD2 (6 bases). Sequencing input: PBMCs or T cells enriched from blood (not recorded which). CDR3 sequence reads: CASSQEGGVGRPETQYF. CDR3 bases: TGCGCCAGCAGCCAAGAGGGGGGAGTAGGACGTCCAGAGACCCAGTACTTC.